The clone carrying this T cell receptor beta chain was counted a few times. The antigen remains unidentified. As it was prepared, the TCRbeta library received unique molecular identifiers. Using its own MiXCR run on the PCR reads, TCRdb lists one record per CDR3 protein. The sample has about 610,000 distinct CDR3 sequences, over 20% seen once; the top ten hold under 45%. V lost 5 bases, J lost 2 bases, and 5 bases stayed unmatched. The CDR3 sequence is 14 residues long. Germline-derived CDR1 and CDR2 are MDHEN and SYDVKM. The data are from a study of T-cell reconstitution after alpha-beta-depleted transplantation in children. General study points: Once a year had passed after transplant, T-cell counts and diversity came mostly from newly produced T cells. Two months or so post-transplant, alpha-beta T cells reportedly derived from several hundred expanded graft clones. Several patients had high TCRbeta diversity at day 60; it came from surviving recipient T cells and thymic progenitors.

Sequenced material: PBMCs, taken before TCRalphabeta/CD19-depleted stem cell transplant. The receptor was isolated from a boy younger than two with Wiskott-Aldrich syndrome, due to receive a stem cell transplant. The chain combines TRBV28 with TRBJ2-7; 8 positions agree with TRBD1. The CDR3 region is CASSERTGTYEQYF. In nucleotides, the CDR3 is TGTGCCAGCAGTGAACGGACAGGGACCTACGAGCAGTACTTC.